The sample holds a few counts of the clone carrying this TCR beta chain. No antigen is known for it. The data stem from a study of beta chain features in type 1 diabetes. Overall study findings and caveats: VDJ junctions from patients with type 1 diabetes contained fewer insertions and more deletions. Patients' naive, central memory and Treg TCRB repertoires seemed closer to one another than those of healthy donors. Type 1 diabetes patients showed a moderate but significant shortening of TCRB CDR3s in all four CD4+ subsets.

This CDR3 has 14 amino acids. Trimming removed 8 bases from V and 3 bases from J, with 16 bases in between. Expressed TCRB transcripts were sequenced, since all the RNA that had been isolated was reverse transcribed. The repertoire was sequenced with immunoSEQ multiplex PCR; TCRdb's copy has only in-frame clones and lacks some. The sample lists 600,000 to 700,000 clones, roughly 13% occurring once. V usage is TRBV23-1 and J usage is TRBJ2-5; D is possibly TRBD2 (6 bases). TRBV23-1 is an ORF, and what it does is uncertain. Source material: naive CD4+ T cells from blood. The origin of this receptor is a man aged 18 to 35 with type 1 diabetes. The CDR3, as DNA: TGCGCCAGCGAACCCCGGGGGAACAAAGAGACCCAGTACTTC. This encodes CASEPRGNKETQYF.